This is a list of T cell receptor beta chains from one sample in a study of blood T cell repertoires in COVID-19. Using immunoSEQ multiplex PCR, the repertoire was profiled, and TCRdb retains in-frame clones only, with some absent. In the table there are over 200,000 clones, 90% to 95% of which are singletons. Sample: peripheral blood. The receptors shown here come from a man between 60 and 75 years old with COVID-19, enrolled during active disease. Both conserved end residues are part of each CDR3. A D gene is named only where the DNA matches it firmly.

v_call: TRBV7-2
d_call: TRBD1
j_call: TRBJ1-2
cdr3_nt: TGTGCCAGCAGCTTGACCGGGACAGGGCATGGCTACACCTTC
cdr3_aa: CASSLTGTGHGYTF

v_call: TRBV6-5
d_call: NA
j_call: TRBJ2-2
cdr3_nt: TGTGCCAGCAGTTACGATGCGGCTGCGAACACCGGGGAGCTGTTTTTT
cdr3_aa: CASSYDAAANTGELFF

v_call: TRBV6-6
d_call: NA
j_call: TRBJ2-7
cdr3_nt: TGTGCCAGCAGTCCCCATATCAGTGCTCCGACCTACGAGCAGTACTTC
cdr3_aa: CASSPHISAPTYEQYF

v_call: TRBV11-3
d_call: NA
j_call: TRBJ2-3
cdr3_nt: TGTGCCAGCAGCTTAGGAGTTAGCGCGAGCACAGATACGCAGTATTTT
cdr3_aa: CASSLGVSASTDTQYF

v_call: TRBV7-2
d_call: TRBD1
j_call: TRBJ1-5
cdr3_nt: TGTGCCAGCAGCTTGGGGCCGACAGGGGGCGCGCCCCAGCATTTT
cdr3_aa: CASSLGPTGGAPQHF

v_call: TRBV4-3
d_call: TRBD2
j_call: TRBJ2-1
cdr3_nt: TGCGCCAGCAGCCCCAAAACCGGGACTAGCCCGTCCGGGCAGTTCTTC
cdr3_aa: CASSPKTGTSPSGQFF

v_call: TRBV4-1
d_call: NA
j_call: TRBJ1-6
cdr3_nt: TGCGCCAGCAGCCAAGTCGGCAGGGATTCACCCCTCCACTTT
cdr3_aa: CASSQVGRDSPLHF

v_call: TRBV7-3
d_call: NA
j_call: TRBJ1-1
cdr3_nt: TGTGCCAGCAGCGCCCGGGTTGGGAACACTGAAGCTTTCTTT
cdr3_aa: CASSARVGNTEAFF

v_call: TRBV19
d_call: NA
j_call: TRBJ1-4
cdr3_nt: TGTGCCAGTAGTACGGGACTTTCAGGAGGGGAAAAACTGTTTTTT
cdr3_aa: CASSTGLSGGEKLFF

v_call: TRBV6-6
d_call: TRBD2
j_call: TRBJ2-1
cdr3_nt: TGTGCCAGCAGTCTCTCTAGCGGGAGAACGGAGCAGTTCTTC
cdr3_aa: CASSLSSGRTEQFF

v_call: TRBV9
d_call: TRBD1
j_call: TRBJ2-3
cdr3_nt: TGTGCCAGCAGCGTAGGGACAGGGGGAACCCTTTCTAGCACAGATACGCAGTATTTT
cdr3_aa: CASSVGTGGTLSSTDTQYF

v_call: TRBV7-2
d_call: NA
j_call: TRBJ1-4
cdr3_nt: TGTGCCAGCAGCACCCGGCAGGGTAATGAAAAACTGTTTTTT
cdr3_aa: CASSTRQGNEKLFF

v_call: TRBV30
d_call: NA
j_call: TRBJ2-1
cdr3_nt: TGTGCCTGGAGCACGGACTTGGGTTCCTACAATGAGCAGTTCTTC
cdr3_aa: CAWSTDLGSYNEQFF

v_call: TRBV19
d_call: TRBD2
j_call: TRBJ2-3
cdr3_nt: TGTGCCAGTAGTGTGGGGGTAGCGGGAACAGATACGCAGTATTTT
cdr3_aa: CASSVGVAGTDTQYF

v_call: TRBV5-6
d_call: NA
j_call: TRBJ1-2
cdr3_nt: TGTGCCAGCAGCCAACTAGCGGCGGGACTCGGCTACACCTTC
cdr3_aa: CASSQLAAGLGYTF

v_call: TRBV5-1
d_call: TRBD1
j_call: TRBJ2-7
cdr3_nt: TGCGCCAGCAGCTTGGAGGGGATAAACAGGGGAATCCCCTACGAGCAGTACTTC
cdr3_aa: CASSLEGINRGIPYEQYF

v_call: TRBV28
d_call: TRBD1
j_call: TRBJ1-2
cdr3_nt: TGTGCCAGCAGTTCTGGACAGGGGAGAACCTTC
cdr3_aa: CASSSGQGRTF

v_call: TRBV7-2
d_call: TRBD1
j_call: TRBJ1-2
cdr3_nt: TGTGCCAGCAGCTTTAGGGGACAGGGGGCGTTGTATGGCTACACCTTC
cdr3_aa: CASSFRGQGALYGYTF

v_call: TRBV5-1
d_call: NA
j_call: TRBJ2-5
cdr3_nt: TGCGCCAGCAGCTTGGACGGGATCCAAGAGACCCAGTACTTC
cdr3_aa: CASSLDGIQETQYF

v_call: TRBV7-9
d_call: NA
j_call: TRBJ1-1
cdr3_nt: TGTGCCAGCGGTGCCTGGGGGGCTGAAGCTTTCTTT
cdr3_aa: CASGAWGAEAFF

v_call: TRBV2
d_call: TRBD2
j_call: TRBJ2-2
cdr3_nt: TGTGCCAGCAACCCGGGAGGGTACACCGGGGAGCTGTTTTTT
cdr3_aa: CASNPGGYTGELFF

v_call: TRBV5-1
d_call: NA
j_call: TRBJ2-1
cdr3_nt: TGCGCCAGCAGCTTGCGGGGGGCGGGCGATGAGCAGTTCTTC
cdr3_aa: CASSLRGAGDEQFF

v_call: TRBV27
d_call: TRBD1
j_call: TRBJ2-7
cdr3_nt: TGTGCCAGCAGGCTGAGTAGGACAGGGGGTTTCGACGAGCAGTACTTC
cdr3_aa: CASRLSRTGGFDEQYF

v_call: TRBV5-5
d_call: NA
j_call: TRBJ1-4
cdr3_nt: TGTGCCAGCAGCCAATCGGGACTGAATAATGAAAAACTGTTTTTT
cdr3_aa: CASSQSGLNNEKLFF